The rows below give T cell receptor beta chains drawn from one sample of a study of shared clonotypes between healthy human individuals. Sequencing used immunoSEQ multiplex PCR; TCRdb keeps in-frame clones, though not all of them. The sample has 1,500,000 or so clones, approximately 98.5% seen once. Material for sequencing was naive CD4+ T cells sorted from blood. The source is a man aged 25 to 40 in good health. Each CDR3 is given with its conserved first and last residue. The order of the fields is D gene, J gene, V gene, clone size, CDR3 length, CDR3 protein, CDR3 DNA. The D gene is left open where the match is weak. Rows may omit the clone size; those that give it use once, few, many or a size class.

>-|TRBJ2-2|TRBV5-8|-|17
CASSLAGGGTASGELFF
TGTGCCAGCAGCTTGGCGGGAGGAGGGACAGCCTCCGGGGAGCTGTTTTTT
>-|TRBJ2-5|TRBV5-1|-|18
CASSLPPASGTYQETQYF
TGCGCCAGCAGCTTGCCCCCTGCCTCCGGGACGTACCAAGAGACCCAGTACTTC
>-|TRBJ2-7|TRBV14|-|16
CASSPLTGRSSYEQYF
TGTGCCAGCAGCCCTTTGACAGGCCGAAGCTCCTACGAGCAGTACTTC
>TRBD2|TRBJ2-1|TRBV19|-|18
CASSMFRTSVETNNEQFF
TGTGCCAGTAGTATGTTTCGGACTAGCGTGGAGACCAACAATGAGCAGTTCTTC
>-|TRBJ2-2|TRBV29-1|few|14
CSVRTGRNTGELFF
TGCAGCGTCAGGACTGGAAGGAACACCGGGGAGCTGTTTTTT
>TRBD1|TRBJ1-4|TRBV5-4|once|17
CASSLSRDRGVQEKLFF
TGTGCCAGCAGCTTGTCCCGGGACAGGGGGGTTCAGGAAAAACTGTTTTTT
>-|TRBJ1-2|TRBV27|-|13
CASSWDRSYGYTF
TGTGCCAGCAGTTGGGACCGATCCTATGGCTACACCTTC
>-|TRBJ2-7|TRBV19|-|18
CASSIDSSSLGGLGEQYF
TGTGCCAGTAGTATAGACTCCTCCTCCCTGGGGGGCCTTGGGGAGCAGTACTTC
>TRBD2|TRBJ2-7|TRBV7-7|-|16
CASSRTSGSPLSEQYF
TGTGCTAGCAGCCGAACCAGCGGGAGCCCTTTATCTGAGCAGTACTTC
>-|TRBJ2-5|TRBV25-1|-|14
CASSDQRTGETQYF
TGTGCCAGCAGTGATCAGCGAACGGGGGAGACCCAGTACTTC
>-|TRBJ2-2|TRBV5-1|-|15
CASSLVRSNTGELFF
TGCGCCAGCAGCTTGGTTAGATCGAACACCGGGGAGCTGTTTTTT
>-|TRBJ1-1|TRBV4-1|-|13
CASSPREGAEAFF
TGCGCCAGCAGCCCAAGGGAGGGGGCTGAAGCTTTCTTT
>-|TRBJ2-3|TRBV18|once|15
CASSPLVGLTDTQYF
TGTGCCAGCTCACCACTAGTGGGCTTGACAGATACGCAGTATTTT
>TRBD1|TRBJ2-3|TRBV10-2|-|15
CASSRVGQGLDTQYF
TGCGCCAGCAGCCGGGTGGGACAGGGGTTAGATACGCAGTATTTT
>-|TRBJ1-3|TRBV7-6|-|17
CASSLRQPSASGNTIYF
TGTGCCAGCAGCCTCCGACAGCCATCAGCCTCTGGAAACACCATATATTTT
>TRBD1|TRBJ2-1|TRBV27|-|15
CASSETGQVHNEQFF
TGTGCCAGCAGTGAGACGGGACAGGTACACAATGAGCAGTTCTTC
>TRBD2|TRBJ2-2|TRBV6-6|-|15
CATSGLAANTGELFF
TGTGCCACCTCGGGACTAGCAGCGAACACCGGGGAGCTGTTTTTT
>-|TRBJ2-1|TRBV5-1|-|14
CASSLKGAGYEQFF
TGCGCCAGCAGCTTGAAAGGGGCCGGGTATGAGCAGTTCTTC
>TRBD2|TRBJ2-7|TRBV6-5|-|15
CASSRAGTRSHEQYF
TGTGCCAGCAGCCGGGCCGGGACTAGATCCCACGAGCAGTACTTC
>TRBD2|TRBJ2-3|TRBV29-1|-|17
CSVGSTSGRVGTDTQYF
TGCAGCGTTGGTTCGACTAGCGGGAGAGTTGGCACAGATACGCAGTATTTT
>TRBD1|TRBJ2-7|TRBV5-1|-|17
CASSFHGDRGFSHEQYF
TGCGCCAGCAGCTTTCATGGGGACAGGGGGTTTTCCCACGAGCAGTACTTC
>-|TRBJ1-2|TRBV28|-|11
CASSYGPDYTF
TGTGCCAGCAGTTACGGGCCCGACTACACCTTC
>-|TRBJ1-5|TRBV6-5|-|13
CTSRRGSNQPQHF
TGTACCAGCAGGCGCGGGTCCAATCAGCCCCAGCATTTT
>-|TRBJ1-5|TRBV4-1|-|15
CASSQDLTGNQPQHF
TGCGCCAGCAGCCAAGATCTGACCGGCAATCAGCCCCAGCATTTT
>-|TRBJ2-4|TRBV19|-|19
CASSPRIMRNGQSKNIQYF
TGTGCCAGTAGCCCCCGAATTATGAGGAATGGACAGTCCAAAAACATTCAGTACTTC
>-|TRBJ2-6|TRBV4-3|-|17
CASSQDPRGRGANVLTF
TGCGCCAGCAGCCAAGATCCTCGAGGGAGAGGGGCCAACGTCCTGACTTTC
>-|TRBJ2-3|TRBV11-2|-|13
CASSSVGRDTQYF
TGTGCCAGCAGCTCCGTGGGCCGGGATACGCAGTATTTT
>TRBD1|TRBJ2-1|TRBV18|-|15
CASSPQGRGRGEQFF
TGTGCCAGCTCACCCCAGGGCAGGGGGCGAGGGGAGCAGTTCTTC
>-|TRBJ1-5|TRBV28|-|14
CASSLGGPNQPQHF
TGTGCCAGCAGTTTAGGAGGGCCCAATCAGCCCCAGCATTTT
>-|TRBJ1-4|TRBV11-1|-|14
CASSETFRYEKLFF
TGTGCCAGCAGCGAGACCTTCCGGTATGAAAAACTGTTTTTT
>-|TRBJ1-3|TRBV5-6|-|13
CASSYGRGNTIYF
TGTGCCAGCAGCTACGGCAGGGGAAACACCATATATTTT
>-|TRBJ2-7|TRBV7-2|-|15
CASSLESSASYEQYF
TGTGCCAGCAGCTTAGAGTCTAGCGCTTCCTACGAGCAGTACTTC
>-|TRBJ1-1|TRBV6-5|-|13
CASSPRRNTEAFF
TGTGCCAGCAGTCCCAGACGTAACACTGAAGCTTTCTTT
>-|TRBJ2-7|TRBV19|-|12
CASKGLAYEQYF
TGTGCCAGTAAGGGACTCGCCTACGAGCAGTACTTC
>TRBD1|TRBJ2-7|TRBV5-1|-|14
CASSTGTGDNEQYF
TGCGCCAGCAGCACCGGGACAGGGGATAACGAGCAGTACTTC
>-|TRBJ1-2|TRBV6-1|-|13
CASSDLTAYGYTF
TGTGCCAGCAGTGACCTCACAGCCTATGGCTACACCTTC
>TRBD1|TRBJ2-7|TRBV29-1|-|16
CSVETLTGTYSYEQYF
TGCAGCGTTGAAACGTTGACAGGGACCTACTCCTACGAGCAGTACTTC
>TRBD1|TRBJ1-3|TRBV28|once|17
CASSSPQGAILRNTIYF
TGTGCCAGCAGTTCACCACAGGGGGCGATCCTTAGAAACACCATATATTTT
>-|TRBJ2-1|TRBV27|-|15
CASSQQTRRGNEQFF
TGTGCCAGCAGCCAACAGACTAGGAGGGGCAATGAGCAGTTCTTC
>-|TRBJ2-7|TRBV6-6|once|12
CASSWGGNEQYF
TGTGCCAGCAGTTGGGGCGGGAACGAGCAGTACTTC
>-|TRBJ2-2|TRBV7-9|-|18
CASSLGVLVGTNTGELFF
TGTGCCAGCAGCTTAGGGGTTTTAGTAGGGACGAACACCGGGGAGCTGTTTTTT
>-|TRBJ2-6|TRBV5-1|-|14
CASSLRAGANVLTF
TGCGCCAGCAGTCTAAGGGCTGGGGCCAACGTCCTGACTTTC
>-|TRBJ2-7|TRBV27|-|13
CASSPLSSYEQYF
TGTGCCAGCAGTCCCTTAAGCTCCTACGAGCAGTACTTC
>-|TRBJ2-3|TRBV28|once|15
CASSSRLLKPDTQYF
TGTGCCAGCAGTTCCCGACTTCTCAAGCCAGATACGCAGTATTTT
>-|TRBJ2-5|TRBV19|-|13
CASSIDPVGTQYF
TGTGCCAGTAGTATAGATCCGGTTGGGACCCAGTACTTC
>TRBD1|TRBJ1-1|TRBV7-9|-|13
CASRETGLAEAFF
TGTGCCAGCAGGGAGACAGGGCTCGCTGAAGCTTTCTTT
>-|TRBJ2-7|TRBV10-3|-|15
CAISESGTASYEQYF
TGTGCCATCAGTGAGTCGGGGACGGCGTCCTACGAGCAGTACTTC
>-|TRBJ2-2|TRBV7-7|-|16
CASKRQAGREEGELFF
TGTGCTAGCAAACGCCAGGCAGGTCGAGAGGAAGGGGAGCTGTTTTTT
>-|TRBJ2-5|TRBV7-9|-|13
CASSLEGKETQYF
TGTGCCAGCAGCTTAGAAGGGAAAGAGACCCAGTACTTC
>-|TRBJ2-4|TRBV29-1|-|11
CSTAKGDIQYF
TGCAGCACAGCGAAAGGGGACATTCAGTACTTC
>-|TRBJ2-3|TRBV29-1|once|12
CSVEVSTDTQYF
TGCAGCGTTGAGGTTAGCACAGATACGCAGTATTTT
>TRBD1|TRBJ1-5|TRBV5-1|-|15
CASSSGTGGNQPQHF
TGCGCCAGCAGCTCCGGGACAGGTGGCAATCAGCCCCAGCATTTT
>-|TRBJ2-1|TRBV5-1|-|16
CASSLASGQTYNEQFF
TGCGCCAGCAGCTTGGCTAGTGGTCAGACCTACAATGAGCAGTTCTTC
>-|TRBJ2-1|TRBV6-5|-|15
CASSYSGGSYNEQFF
TGTGCCAGCAGTTACTCAGGGGGCTCCTACAATGAGCAGTTCTTC
>-|TRBJ2-7|TRBV7-2|-|11
CASSYRYEQYF
TGTGCCAGCAGCTATAGGTACGAGCAGTACTTC
>-|TRBJ1-1|TRBV28|-|14
CASRVGDSNTEAFF
TGTGCCAGCAGGGTGGGGGACTCGAACACTGAAGCTTTCTTT
>TRBD1|TRBJ2-7|TRBV5-1|once|15
CASSLAPGQDYEQYF
TGCGCCAGCAGCTTGGCACCGGGACAGGACTACGAGCAGTACTTC
>-|TRBJ2-7|TRBV2|-|14
CASSDGTLSYEQYF
TGTGCCAGCAGTGACGGGACATTGTCCTACGAGCAGTACTTC
>TRBD1|TRBJ2-7|TRBV19|-|16
CASSMKLRQGVYEQYF
TGTGCCAGTAGTATGAAGTTGAGACAGGGGGTCTACGAGCAGTACTTC
>TRBD2|TRBJ2-1|TRBV13|-|16
CASSSTGTSGNNEQFF
TGTGCCAGCAGCTCGACCGGGACTAGCGGGAACAATGAGCAGTTCTTC